Reported below is one TCR beta chain. The CDR3 contains 14 residues. From germline, CDR1 is LNHDA and CDR2 SQIVND (reference sequence). The V gene lost 5 bases and the J gene lost 5 bases, with 13 bases spanning the gap. Methods used by the authors: Amplifying reference gene primers gave estimates of nucleated cell counts. The protocol was immunoSEQ multiplex PCR, while the TCRdb copy is restricted to in-frame clones and leaves out a portion. That table furnishes V, J and clone size, whereas the DNA furnished D and trimming. The sample includes a few hundred thousand clones, over 75% of them seen just once. Clinical history as reported by participants underpinned cohort assignment. The data were taken from a study of blood T cell repertoires in COVID-19. Turning to the study itself: Acute-phase and convalescent COVID-19 samples originated in the United States, Italy and Spain.

J is TRBJ2-1 and V is TRBV19, with D tentatively TRBD1 (5 bases). The source material was PBMCs or T cells enriched from blood (not recorded which). The TCR originated in a man aged 35 to 55 in a cohort exposed to, infected with or recovered from COVID-19 (not recorded which). As DNA, the CDR3 is TGTGCCAGTAGTCCCCACAGGACCAACAATGAGCAGTTCTTC. It yields the protein CASSPHRTNNEQFF.